Shown below are 23 T cell receptor beta chains from a single sample sequenced in a study of metastatic and nonmetastatic thyroid tumors. TCRdb re-called the PCR reads through MiXCR. The top ten clones hold less than 4.5% of a sample with some 40,000 clones, roughly a sixth of them seen once. Among the patients, none had received any treatment before thyroid surgery. The sample taken for sequencing was blood. The receptors derive from a female donor with papillary thyroid cancer or a benign thyroid nodule (not recorded which). Some clones in this sample may be carry-over from other donors' samples.

The chain employs TRBV18 and TRBJ2-7; D perhaps matches TRBD2 (6 bases). Germline V gene data show CDR1 as KGHSH and CDR2 as LQKENI. The ends were cut back, 0 bases at V and 7 bases at J, with 10 bases in the middle. This CDR3 is 13 amino acids long. The CDR3 coding sequence is TGTGCCAGCTCACCACCATCAGGGAGGGAGCAGTACTTC. Translation gives CASSPPSGREQYF.

In this sample, this clone turned up many times. The V and J genes are TRBV10-2 and TRBJ2-7; TRBD1 agrees at 7 bases. The CDR3 is 16 amino acids. Germline CDR1 and CDR2: WSHSY and SAAADI. V lost 3 bases, J lost 0 bases, and 8 bases stayed unmatched. As DNA, the CDR3 is TGCGCCAGCAGTGATCCCGGGACAGTAAGCTCCTACGAGCAGTACTTC. Amino acids: CASSDPGTVSSYEQYF.

This clone was seen at least ten times. The chain recombines TRBV6-2 or TRBV6-3 with TRBJ2-3; D call uncertain. The CDR3 contains 16 residues. V was cut by 6 bases and J by 0 bases, with 16 bases left in between. Germline CDR1 MNHEY, CDR2 SVGEGT. The CDR3 here is CASSPPSSQSTDTQYF. CDR3 DNA sequence: TGTGCCAGCAGCCCGCCGAGCTCGCAGAGCACAGATACGCAGTATTTT.

This clone was counted once. The chain is built from TRBV9 and TRBJ2-2, with a tentative D call TRBD2 (5 bases). CDR3 size: 16 residues. Germline CDR1 SGDLS, CDR2 YYNGEE. V lost 0 bases to trimming and J lost 1 base, with 10 bases between them. This chain's CDR3 is CASSVGGSGNTGELFF. In DNA form, the CDR3 reads TGTGCCAGCAGCGTAGGTGGAAGCGGGAACACCGGGGAGCTGTTTTTT.

Ten or more counts support this clone. The chain carries TRBV3-1 and TRBJ1-1; no reliable D call. Trimming took 8 bases from V and 1 from J, leaving 14 bases between them. The CDR3 length is 14 residues. Germline CDR1 LGHDT, CDR2 YNNKEL (reference sequence). The CDR3 region is CASGTRGENTEAFF. CDR3 sequence (DNA): TGTGCCAGCGGAACCCGCGGGGAGAACACTGAAGCTTTCTTT. Looking up the rest from reference TRBV3-1 and TRBJ1-1 gives the full variable domain: DTAVSQTPKYLVTQMGNDKSIKCEQNLGHDTMYWYKQDSKKFLKIMFSYNNKELIINETVPNRFSPKSPDKAHLNLHINSLELGDSAVYFCASGTRGENTEAFFGQGTRLTVV.

The rearrangement links TRBV7-3 to TRBJ1-2; D gene unclear. From germline, CDR1 is SGHTA and CDR2 FQGTGA. V lost 0 bases and J 6 bases, leaving 26 bases between the germline ends. The CDR3 totals 19 residues. CDR3: CASSLTSSSRSQLRDGYTF. As DNA, the CDR3 is TGTGCCAGCAGCTTAACTTCGAGTTCGAGGTCACAACTAAGGGATGGCTACACCTTC.

Ten or more counts support this clone. The chain couples TRBV11-2 to TRBJ2-5; no clear D. In germline, CDR1 is SGHAT, CDR2 FQNNGV. The CDR3 covers 12 residues. V was trimmed by 9 bases and J by 0 bases, leaving 8 bases between them. CDR3 sequence (DNA): TGTGCCAGTTCCTCCCACCAAGAGACCCAGTACTTC. This codes for CASSSHQETQYF.

This clone was recorded many times. The CDR3 protein is CASSPNTGGGDTQYF. CDR3 DNA: TGTGCCAGCAGCCCGAATACGGGGGGAGGAGATACGCAGTATTTT. This chain links TRBV9 with TRBJ2-3; the match to TRBD2 covers 7 bases. CDR1 and CDR2 (germline): SGDLS, YYNGEE. V was pared by 4 bases and J by 5 bases, with 10 bases of the junction left unmatched. CDR3 length: 15 residues.

This clone was seen ten or more times. The chain combines TRBV19 with TRBJ1-5; the match to TRBD1 covers 11 bases. The length of the CDR3 is 15 residues. Germline values: CDR1 LNHDA, CDR2 SQIVND (reference sequence). V lost 6 bases and J lost 2; bases outside the gene matches: 3. In nucleotides, the CDR3 is TGTGCCAGTAGGGGGACAGGGGGAGGCAATCAGCCCCAGCATTTT. Translating gives CASRGTGGGNQPQHF.

This clone came up many times. The rearrangement joins TRBV4-1 to TRBJ1-4; possible D gene TRBD1, 5 bases. Germline V gene lookup returns CDR1 MGHRA and CDR2 YSYEKL. This CDR3 has 16 residues. The V and J ends lost 7 bases and 2 bases respectively, with 17 bases between them. CDR3 nucleotide sequence: TGCGCCAGCACGCCAGGGCCGTTCGACACTAATGAAAAACTGTTTTTT. This encodes CASTPGPFDTNEKLFF.

This clone is deemed medium-sized. This sequence joins TRBV28 and TRBJ1-5; 8 bases are a match to TRBD1. The length of the CDR3 is 14 residues. CDR1 and CDR2 from the germline V gene are MDHEN and SYDVKM. The J segment lost 6 bases and the V segment lost 5 bases, leaving 6 bases of the junction unmatched. CDR3 sequence: CASSPSQGAQPQHF. The DNA of the CDR3 is TGTGCCAGCAGTCCCTCGCAGGGGGCTCAGCCCCAGCATTTT.

This clone has at least ten counts. The junction shows a germline mismatch at one end, possibly a read error. This chain uses TRBV3-1 with TRBJ1-2; possible D gene TRBD1, 5 bases. The CDR3 loop spans 11 amino acids. CDR1 is LGHDT and CDR2 is YNNKEL in the germline V gene (reference sequence). The CDR3 nucleotides read TGTGCCAGCAGCCAGGGGGTCGGTTTAGCCTTC. Amino acids: CASSQGVGLAF. Supplemented by reference TRBV3-1 and TRBJ1-2, the full variable domain reads DTAVSQTPKYLVTQMGNDKSIKCEQNLGHDTMYWYKQDSKKFLKIMFSYNNKELIINETVPNRFSPKSPDKAHLNLHINSLELGDSAVYFCASSQGVGLAFGSGTRLTVV.

Concerning this clone itself: The junction departs from germline at one end; a sequencing error may be responsible. The chain carries TRBV6-5 and TRBJ1-2; D not certain. Germline V lookup: CDR1 MNHEY, CDR2 SVGAGI. The CDR3 spans 14 residues. The CDR3 loop is CASIRPVHGYGYTF. CDR3 bases: TGTGCCAGCATTAGACCCGTCCACGGGTATGGTTACACCTTC.

This clone was recorded at least ten times. The rearrangement uses TRBV6-1 and TRBJ1-1; D perhaps matches TRBD1 (6 bases). The CDR3 extends over 15 amino acids. CDR1 is MNHNS and CDR2 is SASEGT in the germline V gene. Deletions cut 4 bases from V and 1 base from J, with 13 bases between. The CDR3 sequence is CASSAGQTSNTEAFF. In DNA form, the CDR3 reads TGTGCCAGCAGTGCCGGACAGACTTCGAACACTGAAGCTTTCTTT.

Comments on this clone: Given a much more abundant clone one base away, this may be a read error. Other DNA sequences of this sample code for an identical CDR3. V and J are TRBV6-5 and TRBJ2-1; the D is unclear. The V end was cut by 0 bases, the J end by 4 bases, with 7 bases between. Germline-derived CDR1 and CDR2 are MNHEY and SVGAGI. The length of the CDR3 is 14 residues. CDR3 protein: CASSYSAYYNEQFF. The CDR3 DNA is TGTGCCAGCAGTTACTCGGCATATTACAATGAGCAGTTCTTC.

This clone has ten or more counts. This rearrangement joins TRBV27 to TRBJ1-2; 11 bases align to TRBD1. From germline, CDR1 is MNHEY and CDR2 SMNVEV (reference sequence). The CDR3 consists of 18 residues. V shed 2 bases and J 6 bases; nucleotides not matched to a gene: 14. The CDR3 loop reads CASSLTEQPLGQGDGYTF. As DNA, the CDR3 is TGTGCCAGCAGTTTAACCGAACAACCTTTGGGACAGGGGGATGGCTACACCTTC.

The sample holds many counts of this clone. The V call is TRBV2, the J call TRBJ1-2; D is undetermined. The CDR3 has 12 residues. V lost 4 bases to trimming and J lost 5 bases, with 8 bases between them. Germline-derived CDR1 and CDR2 are SNHLY and FYNNEI. The CDR3 DNA reads TGTGCCAGCAGTGCGTCGGGGTATGGCTACACCTTC. This encodes CASSASGYGYTF.

This clone appeared a few times. The CDR3 DNA is TGTGCCACCAGTGCCGGACTAGAGGGTAAGGAGCAGTACTTC. Its translation: CATSAGLEGKEQYF. This chain uses TRBV24-1 with TRBJ2-7; 7 bases match TRBD2. J was trimmed by 7 bases and V by 5 bases; bases with no gene match: 10. This CDR3 contains 14 residues. Germline loops: CDR1 KGHDR, CDR2 SFDVKD.

This clone was seen repeatedly, ten times or more. Other DNA sequences in this specimen translate into the identical CDR3. This chain uses TRBV27 with TRBJ2-7; TRBD2 agrees at 8 bases. The CDR3 extends over 16 amino acids. The V and J ends lost 5 bases and 0 bases, in that order; junction bases with no gene match: 9. The germline CDR1 and CDR2 sequences are MNHEY and SMNVEV (reference sequence). As DNA, the CDR3 is TGTGCCAGCAGTGCCTCAGCAGCGGGGGCCTCCTACGAGCAGTACTTC. As protein: CASSASAAGASYEQYF.

This clone came up many times. V is TRBV9 and J is TRBJ2-5; 7 bases agree with TRBD1. The J segment lost 5 bases and the V segment lost 3 bases, leaving 7 bases of the junction unmatched. The CDR3 covers 14 residues. Germline V gives CDR1 SGDLS, CDR2 YYNGEE. CDR3 sequence (DNA): TGTGCCAGCAGCGCGATACAGGGGTTGGAGACCCAGTACTTC. Encoded protein: CASSAIQGLETQYF.

This clone was counted between two and nine times. A clone one base away is much larger, so this may be a read error. Other DNA sequences within the sample encode an identical CDR3. This chain links TRBV19 with TRBJ1-5; D unclear. V dropped 9 bases and J dropped 7 bases, with 25 bases sitting between them. Germline V CDR1 and CDR2: LNHDA, SQIVND (reference sequence). The CDR3 spans 16 residues. CDR3 region: CASLAGRRGPYQPQHF. The CDR3 bases are TGTGCCAGCCTGGCGGGCAGGCGAGGACCTTACCAGCCCCAGCATTTT.

This clone occurred many times. The chain carries TRBV5-4 and TRBJ2-7; 8 nucleotides agree with TRBD1. CDR3 length equals 14 residues. J was trimmed by 2 bases and V by 4 bases; bases with no gene match: 5. CDR1 and CDR2 (germline): SGHNT, YYREEE (reference sequence). DNA for the CDR3: TGTGCCAGCAGCATTCACAGGGGGGCCTACGAGCAGTACTTC. Its translation is CASSIHRGAYEQYF.

The V call is TRBV5-4, the J call TRBJ1-4, with 12 bases that match TRBD1. The V gene's germline CDR1 is SGHNT and CDR2 YYREEE (reference sequence). Unmatched junction bases numbered 5, after V lost 4 bases and J lost 7 bases. The CDR3 covers 15 residues. The CDR3 DNA reads as TGTGCCAGCAGCACGGGGACAGGGGGCGGTGAAAAACTGTTTTTT. Translated: CASSTGTGGGEKLFF.